These 21 T cell receptor beta chains came from one sample sequenced in a study of T cells in Graves' hyperthyroidism and ophthalmopathy. Researchers amplified the TCR beta CDR3 regions from RNA transcripts. HTBI primers drove first-round RT-PCR of the TCR CDR3. TCRdb called the multiplex PCR reads again in MiXCR, with one record for every CDR3 protein. The profile shows 330,000 or so distinct CDR3 sequences, roughly 19% of them singletons. The sequencing sample was made of blood. The receptor source for this set is a man between 45 and 60 years old with Graves' ophthalmopathy.

This clonotype came up a few times. V usage is TRBV12-3 or TRBV12-4 and J usage is TRBJ2-5; 7 bases are a match to TRBD2. V lost 5 bases to trimming and J lost 7 bases; unmatched junction nucleotides: 25. This CDR3 is built from 19 residues. The CDR3 loop reads CASSPTPGLAGASPGTQYF. For the CDR3, the DNA is TGTGCCAGCAGTCCAACGCCGGGACTGGCGGGAGCCTCACCGGGGACCCAGTACTTC.

CDR3 residues: CASSLSTGGSNIQYF. DNA of the CDR3: TGTGCCAGCAGTTTATCGACAGGGGGATCAAACATTCAGTACTTC. The chain has TRBV28 and TRBJ2-4; 9 nucleotides match TRBD1. The V segment lost 1 base and the J segment 6 bases; nucleotides outside the gene matches: 4. The CDR3 covers 15 residues. Germline lookup yields CDR1 MDHEN and CDR2 SYDVKM.

There are a few counts of this clonotype. The rearrangement uses TRBV5-4 and TRBJ1-4, with TRBD1 as a possible D gene (5 bases). V lost 4 bases, J lost 7 bases, and 14 bases lay in between. CDR3 length: 14 residues. CDR1 SGHNT and CDR2 YYREEE come from the germline V gene (reference sequence). The CDR3 spells CASSPRPGGEKLFF. The CDR3 DNA sequence: TGTGCCAGCAGCCCGCGGCCCGGGGGTGAAAAACTGTTTTTT.

The rearrangement uses TRBV11-2 and TRBJ2-1; 7 bases fit TRBD2. The CDR3 is 14 residues long. V was pared by 4 bases and J by 4 bases, with 4 bases of the junction left unmatched. The germline CDR1 and CDR2 sequences are SGHAT and FQNNGV. CDR3 protein: CASSYKRDYNEQFF. CDR3 nucleotide sequence: TGTGCCAGCAGCTACAAGCGGGATTACAATGAGCAGTTCTTC.

In this sample, this clonotype turned up many times. This chain uses TRBV18 with TRBJ2-2; 14 bases are shared with TRBD2. Looked up from germline, CDR1 is KGHSH and CDR2 is LQKENI. After removal of 3 bases from V and 5 bases from J, the junction contained 8 bases not matched to a gene. The CDR3 is 18 amino acids. The CDR3 protein is CASSPAGTSGSRTGELFF. Written as DNA, the CDR3 is TGTGCCAGCTCACCCGCCGGGACTAGCGGGAGCAGGACCGGGGAGCTGTTTTTT.

This chain connects TRBV4-1 to TRBJ2-1; TRBD1 matches 9 bases. Germline CDR1 and CDR2: MGHRA and YSYEKL. The CDR3 runs 14 residues. The CDR3 protein is CASQGWTGVGEQFF. Here the CDR3 DNA reads TGCGCAAGCCAGGGGTGGACAGGGGTGGGTGAGCAGTTCTTC.

This clonotype was recorded many times. The chain carries TRBV24-1 and TRBJ2-1; 7 nucleotides align to TRBD2. Trimming cost V 11 bases and J 5 bases; bases outside gene matches: 14. CDR3 length: 15 amino acids. The germline CDR1 and CDR2 sequences are KGHDR and SFDVKD. CDR3 in DNA: TGTGCCAGCATGACCGGACTAGTCGGAGACAATGAGCAGTTCTTC. Amino acids: CASMTGLVGDNEQFF.

This clonotype was observed at least ten times. V gene TRBV20-1 combines with J gene TRBJ1-4; D is ambiguous. The CDR3 is 14 amino acids. Trimming removed 3 bases at V and 2 bases at J, with 10 bases between. From germline, CDR1 is DFQATT and CDR2 SNEGSKA (reference sequence). DNA of the CDR3: TGCAGTGCTAGTAGTAAACTTACTAATGAAAAACTGTTTTTT. Its translation: CSASSKLTNEKLFF.

This clonotype was detected many times. The chain employs TRBV30 and TRBJ2-4, with D possibly called TRBD1 or TRBD2 (5 bases each). Looked up from germline, CDR1 is GTSNPN and CDR2 is SVGIG (reference sequence). Trimming pared 2 bases from V and 8 bases from J, leaving 16 bases between. There are 14 residues in the CDR3. CDR3 bases: TGTGCCTGGAGTACCCTCCGCCCGGGACACATTCAGTACTTC. This encodes CAWSTLRPGHIQYF.

This clonotype was counted a single time. The J gene is TRBJ2-3, the V gene TRBV12-3 or TRBV12-4; the D gene is possibly TRBD1 (6 bases). This CDR3 has 15 amino acids. Trimming took off 5 bases at V and 0 bases at J, with 12 bases between the two ends. The CDR3 spells CASSNRVRSTDTQYF. The DNA of the CDR3 is TGTGCCAGCAGTAACAGGGTCAGAAGCACAGATACGCAGTATTTT.

The sample holds many counts of this clonotype. The chain links TRBV11-2 to TRBJ2-7, with unresolved D. V was pared by 2 bases and J by 2 bases, with 7 bases between. Germline loops: CDR1 SGHAT, CDR2 FQNNGV. This CDR3 has 13 residues. The CDR3 nucleotides are TGTGCCAGCAGCTTATCGGCCCCCTACGAGCAGTACTTC. It is translated as CASSLSAPYEQYF.

The rearrangement links TRBV19 to TRBJ2-5; D possibly corresponds to TRBD2 (6 bases). V dropped 10 bases and J dropped 10 bases, with 22 bases sitting between them. CDR3 length: 13 amino acids. The V gene's germline CDR1 is LNHDA and CDR2 SQIVND (reference sequence). Here the CDR3 reads CATDSPGERNQYF. Written as DNA, the CDR3 is TGTGCCACCGACTCCCCGGGGGAGCGAAACCAGTACTTC.

This clonotype appeared a few times. The V and J genes are TRBV5-1 and TRBJ2-2; D uncertain. Trimming pared 0 bases from V and 4 bases from J, leaving 7 bases between. Germline V gene data show CDR1 as SGHRS and CDR2 as YFSETQ. The CDR3 has 14 residues. CDR3 coding DNA: TGCGCCAGCAGCTTGGAAAGGTTCACCGGGGAGCTGTTTTTT. This encodes CASSLERFTGELFF. Full variable domain (outside the CDR3, taken from reference TRBV5-1 and TRBJ2-2): KAGVTQTPRYLIKTRGQQVTLSCSPISGHRSVSWYQQTPGQGLQFLFEYFSETQRNKGNFPGRFSGRQFSNSRSEMNVSTLELGDSALYLCASSLERFTGELFFGEGSRLTVL.

At least ten counts were recorded for this clonotype. V usage is TRBV28 and J usage is TRBJ2-3, with 11 bases identical to TRBD2. Germline V CDR1 and CDR2: MDHEN, SYDVKM. The junction had 5 bases not matched to a gene; V was cut back by 6 bases and J by 3 bases. CDR3 length: 15 residues. CDR3 DNA: TGTGCCAGCAGCCAACTAGCGGGAGCAACAGATACGCAGTATTTT. This gives the protein CASSQLAGATDTQYF.

This clonotype was detected a few times. The chain carries TRBV27 and TRBJ1-5; D possibly corresponds to TRBD1 (6 bases). Trimming shortened V by 4 bases and J by 7 bases, and 17 bases separated the two germline ends. The CDR3 sequence is 15 residues long. From germline, CDR1 is MNHEY and CDR2 SMNVEV (reference sequence). This CDR3 is CASSSQGTLLQPQHF. CDR3 nucleotide sequence: TGTGCCAGCAGTTCCCAGGGGACGCTTTTGCAGCCCCAGCATTTT.

Worth noting for this clonotype: With a much larger clone just one base away, this may be a read error. This sequence joins TRBV20-1 and TRBJ2-7; D possibly matches TRBD1 or TRBD2 (6 bases each). CDR3 length equals 13 residues. CDR1 DFQATT and CDR2 SNEGSKA come from the germline V gene (reference sequence). Trimming removed 5 bases from V and 4 bases from J, with 15 bases in between. The CDR3 bases are TGCAGTGCTGGAGGGGGAGCCGAATACGAGCAGTACTTC. Encoded protein: CSAGGGAEYEQYF.

The rearrangement uses TRBV28 and TRBJ2-2; tentatively, D is TRBD2 (5 bases). With 6 bases removed from V and 4 bases from J, the gap between germline ends came to 15 bases. The germline V gene encodes CDR1 MDHEN and CDR2 SYDVKM. The CDR3 is 15 amino acids. DNA for the CDR3: TGTGCCAGCAGGGATGTAGCGAGATCCACCGGGGAGCTGTTTTTT. Translating gives CASRDVARSTGELFF. The full variable domain, completed using reference TRBV28 and TRBJ2-2, is DVKVTQSSRYLVKRTGEKVFLECVQDMDHENMFWYRQDPGLGLRLIYFSYDVKMKEKGDIPEGYSVSREKKERFSLILESASTNQTSMYLCASRDVARSTGELFFGEGSRLTVL.

This clonotype was recorded many times. The rearrangement joins TRBV12-3 or TRBV12-4 to TRBJ2-7, with D perhaps TRBD1 or TRBD2 (5 bases each). The V and J ends lost 1 base and 0 bases respectively, with 10 bases between them. The CDR3 runs 15 residues. CDR3 amino acids: CASSLGGRPSYEQYF. In nucleotides, the CDR3 is TGTGCCAGCAGTTTAGGGGGACGACCCTCCTACGAGCAGTACTTC.

CDR3 sequence (DNA): TGTGCCACCAGTGATACGAACAGAGTTGCAGCTTTCTTT. It codes for CATSDTNRVAAFF. This sequence joins TRBV24-1 and TRBJ1-1, with D unclear. The CDR3 totals 13 residues. Per germline, CDR1 KGHDR and CDR2 SFDVKD. Trimming left V 3 bases short and J 10 bases short, with 14 bases between.

There are many counts of this clonotype. This chain links TRBV3-1 with TRBJ2-2; 12 bases fit TRBD2. Germline CDR1 reads LGHDT; CDR2 reads YNNKEL (reference sequence). The V and J ends lost 4 bases and 3 bases, in that order; junction bases with no gene match: 3. The CDR3 runs to 16 residues. The CDR3 protein is CASSLLAGGDTGELFF. CDR3 nucleotide sequence: TGTGCCAGCAGCCTACTAGCGGGAGGAGACACCGGGGAGCTGTTTTTT.

J is TRBJ1-5 and V is TRBV4-1; D remains ambiguous. Germline values: CDR1 MGHRA, CDR2 YSYEKL. CDR3 length equals 14 residues. V was clipped by 1 base and J by 1 base, with 5 bases between them. The CDR3 protein is CASSQGLSNQPQHF. The CDR3 DNA is TGCGCCAGCAGCCAAGGATTGAGCAATCAGCCCCAGCATTTT.